This paragraph reports one T cell receptor (beta chain). This receptor's antigen is unknown. Base-call qualities are not available, and no considerably larger clone is one nucleotide away. The CDR3, cysteine through phenylalanine, is 16 amino acids long. Just the 48-base CDR3 DNA is kept, in frame starting at base 1. At the junction V is shortened by 5 bases and J by 0 bases; bases outside the gene matches: 8. The germline V gene (reference sequence) yields SEHNR for CDR1 and FQNEAQ for CDR2. The library was prepared using the immunoSEQ multiplex PCR assay. From the authors' description of their analysis: A statistical classification framework was built for diagnosing cytomegalovirus status from the catalog of TCR beta chain sequences. TCRdb re-hosts the immuneACCESS table, in-frame sequences only. Its copies lack some clones; in the studies checked, an unresolved V gene accounts for under half of them, and the cause for the rest is not known. V, J and clone size were drawn from that table, and D and trimming were deduced from the DNA. In all, the sample holds around 130,000 clones, and roughly 90% of those were seen once. The top ten clonotypes cover about 3% of the sample.

Separate from the roughly 700-subject first cohort, the validation cohort of 95 to 150 subjects was the group to which the donors belonged. The sample is drawn from a study of cytomegalovirus exposure and HLA in healthy donors (dated 2017 in TCRdb). Regarding the research as a whole: A later analysis indicated that the 120 or so validation repertoires were generated on the platform also employed for the 700 or so repertoires of the first cohort. The study was designed to test whether signatures of past pathogen exposure could be identified by cataloging public T cell receptors. To predict cytomegalovirus infection status, the study brought together high-throughput TCR immunosequencing, statistical association of individual TCRs with disease status, and machine learning. Along with the approximately 670-subject first cohort, a separate validation cohort of over a hundred different subjects was used. Results the study describes overall, beyond this receptor: A total of 150 or so TCR beta chains were listed by the study as associated with cytomegalovirus. All 120 or so repertoires were used to score co-occurrence in the validation cohort in a later analysis, because that analysis had no HLA typing for the cohort. The authors suggested that the approach could potentially be generalized to other disease states and immunological phenotypes. While some public TCRs were present in many individuals, most TCR sequences turned up only very rarely across donors. A later analysis found that TCRs clustered in the first cohort also tended to co-occur in the 120 validation repertoires, with 94% of cluster scores above 0. In both the original and validation cohorts, the classifier was reported to diagnose cytomegalovirus status with high specificity and sensitivity. In vitro tests confirmed that a few of the cytomegalovirus-associated TCR beta chains recognize cytomegalovirus antigens.

Material: PBMCs. The clonotype comes from a man aged 25-45 years in good health and CMV-seronegative. This sequence uses TRBV7-9 and TRBJ2-3; 7 central nucleotides agree with TRBD1. Here is the DNA: TGTGCCAGCAGCGGCCGGCTGGGACAGAGCACAGATACGCAGTATTTT. It specifies CASSGRLGQSTDTQYF. The entire variable domain, with the stretches around the CDR3 drawn from the reference TRBV7-9 and TRBJ2-3 proteins, is DTGVSQNPRHKITKRGQNVTFRCDPISEHNRLYWYRQTLGQGPEFLTYFQNEAQLEKSRLLSDRFSAERPKGSFSTLEIQRTEQGDSAMYLCASSGRLGQSTDTQYFGPGTRLTVL.